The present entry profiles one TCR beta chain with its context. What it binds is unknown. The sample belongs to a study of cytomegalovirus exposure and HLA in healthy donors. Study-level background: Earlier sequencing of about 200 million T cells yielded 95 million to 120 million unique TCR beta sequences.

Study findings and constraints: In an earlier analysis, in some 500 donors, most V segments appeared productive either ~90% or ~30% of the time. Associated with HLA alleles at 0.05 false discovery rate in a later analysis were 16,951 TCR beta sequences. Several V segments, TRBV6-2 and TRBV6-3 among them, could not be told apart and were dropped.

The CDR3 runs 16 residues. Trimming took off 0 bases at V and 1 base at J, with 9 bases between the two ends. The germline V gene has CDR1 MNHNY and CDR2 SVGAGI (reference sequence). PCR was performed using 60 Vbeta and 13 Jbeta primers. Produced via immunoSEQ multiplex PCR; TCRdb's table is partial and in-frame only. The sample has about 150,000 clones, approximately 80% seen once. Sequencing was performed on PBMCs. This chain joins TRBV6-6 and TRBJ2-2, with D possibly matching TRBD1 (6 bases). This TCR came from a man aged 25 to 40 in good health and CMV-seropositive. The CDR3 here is CASSYSSRGNTGELFF. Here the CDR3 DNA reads TGTGCCAGCAGTTACTCGAGCAGGGGGAACACCGGGGAGCTGTTTTTT.